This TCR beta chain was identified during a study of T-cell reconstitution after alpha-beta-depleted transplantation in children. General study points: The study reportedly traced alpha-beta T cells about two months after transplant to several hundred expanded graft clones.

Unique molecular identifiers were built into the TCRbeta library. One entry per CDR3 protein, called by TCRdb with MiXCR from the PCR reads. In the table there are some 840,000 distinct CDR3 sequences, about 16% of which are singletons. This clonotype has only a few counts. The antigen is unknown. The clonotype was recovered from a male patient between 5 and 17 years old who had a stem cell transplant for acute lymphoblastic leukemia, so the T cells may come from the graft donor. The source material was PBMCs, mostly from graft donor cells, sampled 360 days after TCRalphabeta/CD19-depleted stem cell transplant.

CDR3 amino acids: CASSPGDRHYEQYF. CDR3 in DNA: TGTGCCAGCAGCCCAGGGGACAGGCACTACGAGCAGTACTTC. V is TRBV7-9 and J is TRBJ2-7, with TRBD1 identical over 8 bases. J lost 3 bases, V lost 5 bases, and 6 bases had no gene match. The CDR3 length is 14 residues. Germline V gives CDR1 SEHNR, CDR2 FQNEAQ (reference sequence). Full variable domain (rest looked up from reference TRBV7-9 and TRBJ2-7): DTGVSQNPRHKITKRGQNVTFRCDPISEHNRLYWYRQTLGQGPEFLTYFQNEAQLEKSRLLSDRFSAERPKGSFSTLEIQRTEQGDSAMYLCASSPGDRHYEQYFGPGTRLTVT.